One sample yielded the 12 T cell receptor beta chains listed below, sequenced in a study of TIL therapy for anti-PD-1-resistant metastatic lung cancer. The time point denotes: pre-treatment sample, taken before nivolumab and TIL therapy. Sequencing used immunoSEQ v3. Clones were sequenced by immunoSEQ multiplex PCR, and TCRdb holds only the in-frame ones, with some missing. The table lists tens of thousands of clones, roughly 85% of them singletons. This specimen consisted of blood, obtained at baseline. The receptors were sampled from a woman aged 30 to 85 with non-small cell lung cancer.

The chain combines TRBV4-2 with TRBJ1-4; D is possibly TRBD1 (6 bases). CDR3 length: 16 amino acids. Trimming took 3 bases from V and 0 from J, leaving 11 bases between them. Looked up from germline, CDR1 is LGHNA and CDR2 is YNFKEQ. In DNA, the CDR3 is TGTGCCAGCAGCCAGCCTGACAGGTCAACTAATGAAAAACTGTTTTTT. Translating gives CASSQPDRSTNEKLFF.

This clone has just a few counts. V gene TRBV5-1 combines with J gene TRBJ1-1; 7 positions agree with TRBD1. The CDR3 loop spans 14 amino acids. The V gene's germline CDR1 is SGHRS and CDR2 YFSETQ. V trimming: 2 bases; J trimming: 1 base; junction bases outside the gene matches: 2. DNA of the CDR3: TGCGCCAGCAGCTTAAACAGGGGGAACACTGAAGCTTTCTTT. Translated, it gives CASSLNRGNTEAFF.

CDR3 protein: CASSLGPSWTSGQYF. In nucleotides, the CDR3 is TGTGCCAGCAGTTTAGGCCCTTCGTGGACTAGCGGCCAGTACTTC. V gene TRBV27 combines with J gene TRBJ2-7; 10 bases are a match to TRBD2. With 2 bases clipped from V and 10 bases from J, the junction kept 11 bases outside the gene matches. Germline lookup yields CDR1 MNHEY and CDR2 SMNVEV (reference sequence). The CDR3 totals 15 residues.

The chain is built from TRBV27 and TRBJ2-1; 11 bases align to TRBD2. The CDR3 totals 14 residues. From germline, CDR1 is MNHEY and CDR2 SMNVEV (reference sequence). Trimming cost V 8 bases and J 10 bases; bases outside gene matches: 10. The CDR3 nucleotides are TGTGCCAGCCGAGTAGGGTCTAGCGGGGGGGAGCAGTTCTTC. It translates to CASRVGSSGGEQFF.

The rearrangement links TRBV5-8 to TRBJ2-7, with D uncertain. CDR1 is SGHTS, CDR2 YDEGEE, per germline. Trimming removed 2 bases at V and 5 bases at J, with 8 bases between. The CDR3 is 12 residues long. The CDR3 sequence: CASSLRVNEQYF. CDR3 in DNA: TGTGCCAGCAGCTTAAGGGTCAACGAGCAGTACTTC.

The V and J genes are TRBV10-2 and TRBJ2-1, with a possible D match to TRBD1 (6 bases). Trimming left V 6 bases short and J 6 bases short, with 12 bases between. Germline assignment: CDR1 WSHSY and CDR2 SAAADI. The CDR3 extends over 13 amino acids. CDR3 nucleotides: TGCGCCAGCAGAGAGGACAGCCTCAATGAGCAGTTCTTC. Its translation is CASREDSLNEQFF.

The gene calls are TRBV7-2 and TRBJ2-3; D may be TRBD2 (7 bases). Trimming removed 1 base from V and 3 bases from J, with 11 bases in between. This CDR3 is built from 15 residues. The germline V gene encodes CDR1 SGHTA and CDR2 FQGNSA. As DNA, the CDR3 is TGTGCCAGCAGCTTAGGGACAGCGGGGACAGATACGCAGTATTTT. Encoded protein: CASSLGTAGTDTQYF.

The chain joins TRBV15 to TRBJ1-5, with D possibly being TRBD1 (5 bases). Looked up from germline, CDR1 is LNHNV and CDR2 is YYDKDF (reference sequence). CDR3 length equals 15 residues. Trimming removed 2 bases at V and 0 bases at J, with 8 bases between. The chain's CDR3 is CATSRIRDSNQPQHF. DNA for the CDR3: TGTGCCACCAGCAGAATCAGGGATAGCAATCAGCCCCAGCATTTT.

This chain uses TRBV7-2 with TRBJ1-2, with TRBD1 matching 9 bases. The trim removed 5 bases at V and 4 bases at J, leaving 8 bases unmatched. CDR1 is SGHTA, CDR2 FQGNSA, per germline. The CDR3 spans 15 residues. The CDR3 sequence is CASSINRGRSYGYTF. CDR3 bases: TGTGCCAGCAGCATCAACAGGGGGCGCAGCTATGGCTACACCTTC. The whole variable domain, remainder taken from reference TRBV7-2 and TRBJ1-2, is GAGVSQSPSNKVTEKGKDVELRCDPISGHTALYWYRQSLGQGLEFLIYFQGNSAPDKSGLPSDRFSAERTGGSVSTLTIQRTQQEDSAVYLCASSINRGRSYGYTFGSGTRLTVV.

The genes are TRBV27 and TRBJ1-6; 7 bases align to TRBD1. The CDR3 has 13 residues. Trimming removed 3 bases from V and 10 bases from J; junction bases left unmatched: 3. CDR1 is MNHEY, CDR2 SMNVEV, per germline (reference sequence). The CDR3 nucleotides read TGTGCCAGCAGTTTTACAGGGGAATCACCCCTCCACTTT. Protein sequence: CASSFTGESPLHF.

The chain employs TRBV5-6 and TRBJ2-7; 12 bases fit TRBD2. CDR1 is SGHDT, CDR2 YYEEEE, per germline. V lost 1 base, J lost 2 bases, and 4 bases stayed unmatched. This CDR3 has 16 residues. The CDR3 DNA is TGTGCCAGCAGCTTGTTGGCTAGCGGGAGGGCCTACGAGCAGTACTTC. The encoded protein is CASSLLASGRAYEQYF.

The chain links TRBV27 to TRBJ1-3; 9 nucleotides match TRBD1. The CDR3 has 15 amino acids. V was pared by 6 bases and J by 4 bases, with 7 bases of the junction left unmatched. The V gene's germline CDR1 is MNHEY and CDR2 SMNVEV (reference sequence). CDR3 coding DNA: TGTGCCAGCAGCCCACAGGGGGCAAGAGGAAACACCATATATTTT. Its translation: CASSPQGARGNTIYF.